This T cell receptor (beta chain) was retrieved from a study of CD8 T cells in Susac syndrome. Overall study findings and caveats: By the study's own acknowledgment, its TCR sequencing and HLA analysis included relatively few individuals.

cDNA came from about 0.5 to 1 ug RNA primed by random hexamers. The authors amplified TCR beta CDR3 across 54 Vbeta and 13 Jbeta using immunoSEQ multiplex PCR. MiXCR was run by TCRdb on the immunoSEQ multiplex PCR reads, yielding one entry per CDR3 protein. The sample carries about 300,000 distinct CDR3 sequences, around 91% recorded once. Of note for this clonotype: Antigen unknown.

Germline V lookup: CDR1 SGHKS, CDR2 YYEKEE (reference sequence). This CDR3 has 15 residues. V shed 1 base, J shed 3 bases, and the junction held 4 bases outside the gene matches. The origin of this receptor is a human donor with multiple sclerosis. The V and J genes are TRBV5-5 and TRBJ2-3; TRBD2 matches at 8 bases. Sequencing was performed on CD8+ T cells from PBMCs. CDR3 protein: CASSLQRGWTDTQYF. The DNA for the CDR3 is TGTGCCAGCAGCTTGCAGCGGGGGTGGACAGATACGCAGTATTTT. The variable domain in full, with the rest retrieved from reference TRBV5-5 and TRBJ2-3, is DAGVTQSPTHLIKTRGQQVTLRCSPISGHKSVSWYQQVLGQGPQFIFQYYEKEERGRGNFPDRFSARQFPNYSSELNVNALLLGDSALYLCASSLQRGWTDTQYFGPGTRLTVL.